This T cell receptor beta chain was observed in a study of shared clonotypes between healthy human individuals. For the study at large: Donors consisted of two women and three men between 18 and 49.

Sequencing was at deep level. Clones were sequenced by immunoSEQ multiplex PCR, and TCRdb holds only the in-frame ones, with some missing. Of over 2 million clones listed, over 85% are singletons. General study results and limits: Generation probabilities were higher for clonotypes shared across all four sorted-subset donors than for unshared ones.

Note on this clone: As yet, its antigen is unknown.

CD45RO-negative, CCR7-positively selected cells formed the naive CD8 fraction, excluding terminally differentiated effector memory CD45RA+ cells. The TCR was taken from a man between 18 and 29 years old in good health. Sequenced sample: naive CD8+ T cells sorted from blood.

The DNA for the CDR3 is TGTGCCAGCAGTTTATCCTCAGTTCCGACGGCGATGAACACTGAAGCTTTCTTT. It specifies CASSLSSVPTAMNTEAFF. V is TRBV27 and J is TRBJ1-1; unclear D gene. The germline CDR1 and CDR2 sequences are MNHEY and SMNVEV (reference sequence). The V end lost 0 bases, the J end lost 0 bases, and 17 bases lay between the germline ends. CDR3 length equals 18 residues.